The present T cell receptor (beta chain) was sequenced within a study of T cells in Graves' hyperthyroidism and ophthalmopathy (dated by TCRdb to about 2019). For the study in its entirety: Peripheral blood was collected at initial diagnosis, before any treatment. TCR V-J signatures able to tell the groups apart were searched for in a discovery cohort of 100 or so patients, of whom roughly 42 had Graves' ophthalmopathy and some 60 had stable Graves' hyperthyroidism. Thyroid tissue and blood T-cell repertoires from roughly six Graves' hyperthyroidism patients were also compared in the study. The paper reports TCR Vbeta CDR3 sequencing of some 140 peripheral blood samples: approximately 41 ophthalmopathy, about 75 hyperthyroidism and approximately 17 progressor patients. Once sampling was done, hyperthyroidism patients were given methimazole at a starting dose of 30 mg daily, whereas ophthalmopathy patients were given high-dose intravenous methylprednisolone. The approximately 100 discovery patients were randomly divided into training and test sets at a 7:3 ratio. Prospective prediction of ophthalmopathy was tested in an independent validation cohort of 18 to 20 hyperthyroidism patients and 15 to 17 patients who later progressed to ophthalmopathy. The investigation overall reported the following: In validation, the model predicted progression to ophthalmopathy a median of roughly 6.1 months before onset, with approximately 68% sensitivity and 72.22% specificity. Blood samples also contained most of the expanded thyroid clonotypes (frequency above 0.001), which suggests that blood repertoires may reflect thyroid immune responses. No statistical method was used to set the sample size in advance, and investigators knew the group allocation. A 13 V-J signature model separated ophthalmopathy from stable hyperthyroidism, with around 90% sensitivity and about 81% specificity in cross-validation and 80%/75% in testing.

This clonotype was detected many times. Its recognized antigen is unknown. No much larger clone is present one base from it, and per-base qualities are unavailable. Inclusive of the bounding cysteine and phenylalanine, the CDR3 is 15 residues long. Only CDR3 DNA is held: 45 bases, read in frame from base 1. V is reduced by 5 bases and J by 5 bases, leaving a spacing of 19 bases between them. The germline V gene gives CDR1 as SGHRS and CDR2 as YFSETQ. A patient counted as having stable Graves' hyperthyroidism if no progression to ophthalmopathy occurred over 18 months of follow-up. Hyperthyroidism patients were newly diagnosed, had a disease duration of under 2 months, and were aged 18 to 65 years. Any patient with an uncontrolled infection, another autoimmune disease, pregnancy or lactation was excluded. Diagnoses were based on clinical symptoms, serum thyroxine and TRAb, thyroid ultrasound and orbital computed tomography. Ficoll-Paque density gradient centrifugation was used to isolate PBMCs from around 10 ml of fresh peripheral blood. Total RNA was extracted with Trizol reagent, and quality was checked on an Agilent 2100 Bioanalyzer.

Amplification of TCR beta CDR3 regions was carried out from RNA transcripts. The TCR CDR3 was subjected to a first round of RT-PCR using the HTBI primer set and the Qiagen OneStep RT-PCR kit. A second multiplex PCR round built the libraries, followed by size selection and purification. Paired-end sequencing of the libraries was performed with 100 bp reads on an Illumina HiSeq2000. On the study's bioinformatics: SOAPnuke was used to process the raw data, throwing out any read that contained adapters or uncalled bases, had a mean Phred below 15, or lacked an exact constant-primer or identifier match. COPE v1.2.5 was used to merge high-quality paired reads, and clonotypes were defined as unique nucleotide sequences. Clonotypes were aligned to IMGT TRBV, TRBD and TRBJ reference segments using MiTCR v1.1. Analysis was restricted to V-J combinations with a frequency above 0.0001, which covered roughly 99% of repertoires. A TCS score was defined as the ratio of F50 (clonal expansion) to E x V (chaos), with BLOSUM62-based TCRdist applied between CDR3 peptides within each V-J. Welch's t-statistics and random forest reduced roughly 540 V-J features to 13, which were used in a naive Bayes classifier (R e1071). Through fastp at Q25 and MiXCR, TCRdb rebuilt clones from the public reads, retaining in-frame beta chains. When rows share a CDR3 protein, they turn into one entry using the most common DNA and genes. Clone size and V and J calls follow TCRdb, not the original study. The sample has about 180,000 distinct CDR3 sequences on record, approximately 17% of them singletons. The ten biggest clones cover 25% to 35% of the sample.

This receptor chain uses TRBV5-1 and TRBJ1-1, and TRBD1 may be the D gene, going by 6 matching bases. The sequencing input was blood. The source of this sequence is a woman between 45 and 60 years old with Graves' hyperthyroidism. The nucleotides are TGCGCCAGCAGTCGGCAACAGGGTTCCGGGACTGAAGCTTTCTTT. It codes for CASSRQQGSGTEAFF.